One T cell receptor (beta chain) is described in this entry. In the authors' workflow: Estimates of nucleated cell counts were drawn from the amplification of reference gene primers. Clones were sequenced by immunoSEQ multiplex PCR, and TCRdb holds only the in-frame ones, with some missing. The DNA gave D and trimming, while V, J and clone size come from that table. Of around 120,000 clones listed, about 88% were seen once; the top ten hold 2.3%. This specimen belongs to a study of blood T cell repertoires in COVID-19. Per the germline V gene, CDR1 is LGHNA and CDR2 is YSLEER. CDR3 length: 20 residues. The V and J ends lost 2 bases and 4 bases, in that order; junction bases with no gene match: 13. Cohort 3 recovered donors had two negative PCRs, clearance, or symptom resolution.

This receptor was taken from a woman aged 50 to 60 who had recovered from COVID-19. The sample consisted of PBMCs or T cells enriched from blood (not recorded which). The J gene is TRBJ2-5, the V gene TRBV4-3; TRBD2 aligns across 16 bases. This CDR3 reads CASSQTPLGLAGGKLETQYF. DNA of the CDR3: TGCGCCAGCAGCCAAACTCCCTTGGGACTAGCGGGGGGGAAATTAGAGACCCAGTACTTC.